A single T cell receptor beta chain is shown here with its context. Germline values: CDR1 KGHSH, CDR2 LQKENI. This CDR3 contains 15 residues. The V gene end was trimmed by 3 bases and the J gene end by 9 bases; junction bases not matched to a gene: 8. TCRdb's table, derived via immunoSEQ multiplex PCR, lists solely in-frame clones and lacks some. The sample consists of some 1,400,000 clones, over 95% of them appearing once. This sample is drawn from a study of shared clonotypes between healthy human individuals. On the study more broadly: The plates for each donor numbered three CD4 naive, three CD4 memory, two CD8 naive and one CD8 memory.

Input material: naive CD4+ T cells sorted from blood. The subset was: CD45RA+ positively selected. This clonotype was obtained from a young man in good health. The V call is TRBV18, the J call TRBJ2-1, with 10 nucleotides matching TRBD2. The CDR3 DNA sequence: TGTGCCAGCTCACCGTGGGCTAGCGGGAGTGGTGAGCAGTTCTTC. This codes for CASSPWASGSGEQFF.